A selection of T cell receptor beta chains follows, all from one sample in a study of T cells in Graves' hyperthyroidism and ophthalmopathy. TCRdb called the multiplex PCR reads again in MiXCR, with one record for every CDR3 protein. The sample shows hundreds of thousands of distinct CDR3 sequences, 12% to 15% of them seen only once. Sequenced: blood. These receptors were taken from a middle-aged woman with Graves' hyperthyroidism. The CDR3 runs from the conserved cysteine through the conserved F or W. D genes are given only for firm matches. Part of the rows lack a size; the others show once, few, many or a class for expanded clones.

d_gene	abundance	j_gene	v_gene	CDR3aa	CDR3nt
NA	few	TRBJ2-7	TRBV5-5	CASSPSDIPSYEQYF	TGTGCCAGCAGCCCGTCGGACATCCCCTCCTACGAGCAGTACTTC
TRBD1	many	TRBJ2-7	TRBV12-5	CASGLASGQGGFYEQYF	TGTGCTAGTGGTTTGGCATCGGGACAGGGGGGCTTCTACGAGCAGTACTTC
TRBD2	many	TRBJ2-6	TRBV20-1	CSARGGGEVSGANVLTF	TGCAGTGCTAGAGGGGGAGGGGAGGTTTCTGGGGCCAACGTCCTGACTTTC
NA	NA	TRBJ1-2	TRBV7-6	CASSPRVVNYGYTF	TGTGCCAGCAGCCCCCGGGTGGTGAACTATGGCTACACCTTC
NA	few	TRBJ2-6	TRBV29-1	CSVTGISGANVLTF	TGCAGCGTTACAGGGATCTCTGGGGCCAACGTCCTGACTTTC
TRBD1	many	TRBJ2-5	TRBV7-2	CASRSRTGQETQYF	TGTGCCAGCAGGTCCCGGACAGGTCAAGAGACCCAGTACTTC
TRBD2	many	TRBJ2-7	TRBV5-1	CASSSGTRGSEQYF	TGCGCCAGCAGCTCCGGGACTAGGGGCTCCGAGCAGTACTTC
TRBD2	many	TRBJ2-7	TRBV7-3	CASSVSGTSGRSGSYEQYF	TGTGCCAGCAGCGTTTCCGGGACTAGCGGGAGGTCTGGCTCCTACGAGCAGTACTTC
TRBD2	few	TRBJ2-1	TRBV19	CASSRPGLAVTYNEQFF	TGTGCCAGTAGTAGACCTGGACTAGCGGTGACCTACAATGAGCAGTTCTTC
TRBD1	many	TRBJ1-1	TRBV5-1	CASRPTGDTEAFF	TGCGCCAGCAGACCGACAGGGGACACTGAAGCTTTCTTT
NA	NA	TRBJ1-5	TRBV19	CASSIARASSSNQPQHF	TGTGCCAGTAGTATAGCGCGGGCCTCCTCAAGCAATCAGCCCCAGCATTTT
NA	many	TRBJ2-7	TRBV28	CASSLLRAGVGEQYF	TGTGCCAGCAGTTTATTAAGGGCCGGGGTGGGCGAGCAGTACTTC
TRBD1	NA	TRBJ1-4	TRBV19	CASTGQGNEKLFF	TGTGCCAGTACCGGACAGGGGAATGAAAAACTGTTTTTT
NA	NA	TRBJ1-6	TRBV30	CAWKPTNNSPLHF	TGTGCCTGGAAGCCGACGAATAATTCACCCCTCCACTTT
TRBD2	NA	TRBJ2-2	TRBV2	CASSAGTSGRAGELFF	TGTGCCAGCAGTGCCGGGACTAGCGGGAGGGCCGGGGAGCTGTTTTTT
NA	NA	TRBJ1-5	TRBV7-8	CASSLFFWDTGSNQPQHF	TGTGCCAGCAGCTTATTTTTTTGGGACACGGGGAGCAATCAGCCCCAGCATTTT
NA	many	TRBJ1-6	TRBV28	CASIPEGRRGSPLHF	TGTGCCAGCATCCCCGAGGGCCGCCGGGGTTCACCCCTCCACTTT
NA	few	TRBJ1-5	TRBV28	CASSSPYNDQPQHF	TGTGCCAGCAGTTCGCCCTATAATGATCAGCCCCAGCATTTT
NA	NA	TRBJ2-1	TRBV20-1	CSARGRAPYNEQFF	TGCAGTGCTAGAGGACGGGCTCCCTACAATGAGCAGTTCTTC
TRBD1	many	TRBJ2-5	TRBV14	CASSIRTGETQYF	TGTGCCAGCAGCATCCGGACAGGAGAGACCCAGTACTTC
NA	many	TRBJ2-3	TRBV28	CASASTGYSQVSTDTQYF	TGTGCCAGCGCTAGCACAGGGTACAGCCAAGTGAGCACAGATACGCAGTATTTT
NA	NA	TRBJ2-7	TRBV9	CASSTQGSYEQYF	TGTGCCAGCAGCACCCAGGGGTCCTACGAGCAGTACTTC
NA	NA	TRBJ1-2	TRBV7-9	CASSRDTEDGYTF	TGTGCCAGCAGCAGGGACACGGAGGATGGCTACACCTTC
NA	few	TRBJ2-7	TRBV27	CASSLSFRAEQYF	TGTGCCAGCAGTTTATCGTTCAGGGCCGAGCAGTACTTC
TRBD1	many	TRBJ1-1	TRBV27	CASSSRTGGNTEAFF	TGTGCCAGCAGTTCCCGGACAGGAGGGAACACTGAAGCTTTCTTT
TRBD2	NA	TRBJ2-2	TRBV7-2	CASSLEERSGTYTGELFF	TGTGCCAGCAGCTTAGAAGAGAGGAGCGGGACCTACACCGGGGAGCTGTTTTTT
TRBD2	many	TRBJ2-5	TRBV20-1	CSAILADQETQYF	TGCAGTGCAATACTAGCGGACCAAGAGACCCAGTACTTC
TRBD1	many	TRBJ1-1	TRBV6-1	CASTSRTGMNTEAFF	TGTGCCAGCACCTCAAGGACAGGGATGAACACTGAAGCTTTCTTT
TRBD1	few	TRBJ2-4	TRBV28	CASSLTGVDIQYF	TGTGCCAGCAGTCTCACAGGGGTGGACATTCAGTACTTC
TRBD1	many	TRBJ2-5	TRBV20-1	CSARKGQAAQETQYF	TGCAGTGCTAGAAAGGGACAGGCGGCACAAGAGACCCAGTACTTC
TRBD2	many	TRBJ2-2	TRBV5-1	CASSLTSAGELFF	TGCGCCAGCAGCTTGACTAGCGCCGGGGAGCTGTTTTTT
TRBD2	many	TRBJ2-3	TRBV4-1	CASSQRGVGEGPDTQYF	TGCGCCAGCAGCCAGAGGGGAGTGGGGGAGGGCCCAGATACGCAGTATTTT
NA	many	TRBJ1-2	TRBV20-1	CSARPSSGALVSYGYTF	TGCAGTGCTAGACCCTCGTCAGGTGCGCTGGTATCCTATGGCTACACCTTC